This T cell receptor beta chain stems from a study of lymphopenia after photon versus proton radiotherapy. The CDR3 length is 16 residues. Germline V CDR1 and CDR2: MNHEY, SVGAGI. The ends were cut back, 3 bases at V and 0 bases at J, with 13 bases in the middle. Sequencing used immunoSEQ multiplex PCR; TCRdb keeps in-frame clones, though not all of them. The sample records 35,000 to 50,000 clones, about 94% being singletons. This TCR was recovered from a man aged 55 to 70 with cholangiocarcinoma. This specimen was peripheral blood, taken from a patient treated with photon-based radiotherapy. This rearrangement joins TRBV6-5 to TRBJ2-3, with TRBD1 as a possible D gene (5 bases). For the CDR3, the DNA is TGTGCCAGCAGTTATTCAGGGATTACTAGCACAGATACGCAGTATTTT. Its protein is CASSYSGITSTDTQYF.